This T cell receptor (beta chain) stems from a study of shared clonotypes between healthy human individuals. The wider study: Each donor contributed plates that comprised three CD4 naive, three CD4 memory, two CD8 naive and one CD8 memory.

At a deep level, the assay was run. The authors loaded about 200 ng DNA, roughly 27,000 T cell genomes, into sorted-subset replicate PCRs. TCRdb's copy holds only in-frame clones and misses some; the assay was immunoSEQ multiplex PCR. The sample has approximately 700,000 clones, around 73% seen once; the top ten hold around 1.8%. CD45RA+ naive and CD45RA-negative memory subsets were separated from CD4+ cells. The origin of this receptor is a woman aged 25 to 45 in good health. Sequences were obtained from memory CD4+ T cells sorted from blood. Documented subset: CD45RA-negative fraction.

CDR3 DNA: TGTGCCAGCAGCTCTGGCGGGCTTTCCTACGAGCAGTACTTC. It is translated as CASSSGGLSYEQYF. This sequence joins TRBV5-5 and TRBJ2-7; perhaps TRBD2 as D (5 bases). CDR3 size: 14 residues. Germline CDR1 SGHKS, CDR2 YYEKEE (reference sequence). Trimming took 3 bases from V and 1 from J, leaving 11 bases between them.